The 23 T cell receptor beta chains given below trace back to one sample, sequenced in a study of cytomegalovirus exposure and HLA in healthy donors. Vbeta (60) and Jbeta (13) primers were used in the PCR. The repertoire was sequenced with immunoSEQ multiplex PCR; TCRdb's copy has only in-frame clones and lacks some. The sample yields some 80,000 clones, over 9% seen once. Sequencing used PBMCs. The receptors originated from a man between 60 and 75 years old in good health and CMV-seropositive.

This clone was recorded a few times. The CDR3 protein is CASSYGTGRDSYEQYF. The CDR3 bases are TGTGCCAGCAGCTACGGGACAGGACGAGACTCCTACGAGCAGTACTTC. This chain uses TRBV5-6 with TRBJ2-7; 8 positions agree with TRBD1. V gave up 3 bases and J gave up 0 bases; unmatched junction bases: 8. Germline CDR1 and CDR2: SGHDT and YYEEEE. This CDR3 contains 16 residues. The full variable domain, completed using reference TRBV5-6 and TRBJ2-7, is DAGVTQSPTHLIKTRGQQVTLRCSPKSGHDTVSWYQQALGQGPQFIFQYYEEEERQRGNFPDRFSGHQFPNYSSELNVNALLLGDSALYLCASSYGTGRDSYEQYFGPGTRLTVT.

The gene calls are TRBV10-3 and TRBJ2-7; 9 nucleotides line up with TRBD1. V trimming: 4 bases; J trimming: 2 bases; junction bases outside the gene matches: 3. Germline CDR1 reads ENHRY; CDR2 reads SYGVKD. This CDR3 contains 14 residues. The CDR3 here is CAISAGTGPYEQYV. CDR3 DNA: TGTGCCATCAGTGCCGGGACAGGGCCCTACGAGCAGTACGTC.

This clone was counted between two and nine times. The junction departs from germline at one end; a sequencing error may be responsible. This chain joins TRBV25-1 and TRBJ1-1; the D is unclear. This CDR3 region has 14 residues. Germline V CDR1 and CDR2: MGHDK, SYGVNS. In nucleotides, the CDR3 is TGTGTCAGCGGAGGTCCCAGTTGGAGCACTGAAGCTTTCTTT. Translating it yields CVSGGPSWSTEAFF.

This clone was picked up a small number of times. This chain connects TRBV2 to TRBJ1-5; D possibly corresponds to TRBD1 (6 bases). The CDR3 has 15 residues. The V end was cut by 8 bases, the J end by 1 base, with 15 bases between. CDR1 and CDR2 (germline): SNHLY, FYNNEI. CDR3 coding DNA: TGTGCCAGCGATCCGGACAGTAAAAGCAATCAGCCCCAGCATTTT. Amino acid sequence: CASDPDSKSNQPQHF.

This clone was seen only a few times. The rearrangement joins TRBV29-1 to TRBJ2-3; 7 bases map to TRBD2. The CDR3 is 14 residues long. Germline CDR1 and CDR2: SQVTM and ANQGSEA. CDR3 amino acids: CSPPAGAGTDTQYF. CDR3 sequence (DNA): TGCAGTCCTCCCGCGGGAGCGGGCACAGATACGCAGTATTTT.

This clone was found a few times. The junction differs from germline at one of its ends, possibly a read error. The chain links TRBV5-6 to TRBJ2-3; 8 bases fit TRBD1. CDR1 is SGHDT and CDR2 is YYEEEE in the germline V gene. The CDR3 loop spans 14 amino acids. In nucleotides, the CDR3 is TGTGCCAGCAGCTTGACAGGGGGGACAGATACGCACTATTTT. It specifies CASSLTGGTDTHYF.

In this sample, this clone turned up a few times. The final CDR3 position lacks the conserved phenylalanine or tryptophan, pointing to a likely read error. The gene calls are TRBV30 and TRBJ1-2; D remains ambiguous. The CDR3 totals 12 residues. Between the trimmed V and J ends, which lost 2 bases and 8 bases, there was a span of 12 bases. The germline CDR1 and CDR2 sequences are GTSNPN and SVGIG (reference sequence). The CDR3: CAWSPWEGGYTV. The CDR3 coding sequence is TGTGCCTGGAGTCCATGGGAGGGAGGCTACACCGTC.

The chain combines TRBV27 with TRBJ1-1, with 9 bases identical to TRBD1. V shed 5 bases, J shed 1 base, and the junction held 5 bases outside the gene matches. Germline V lookup: CDR1 MNHEY, CDR2 SMNVEV (reference sequence). This CDR3 is built from 15 residues. In DNA, the CDR3 is TGTGCCAGCAGTAAACAGGGGGCGGAGAACACTGAAGCTTTCTTT. Residues: CASSKQGAENTEAFF.

As for this clone: Other DNA sequences in this specimen translate into the identical CDR3. The chain joins TRBV7-9 to TRBJ2-7; D gene ambiguous. Per germline, CDR1 SEHNR and CDR2 FQNEAQ (reference sequence). This CDR3 has 12 amino acids. V was shortened by 5 bases and J by 2 bases, with 7 bases between the two germline ends. Written as DNA, the CDR3 is TGTGCCAGCAGCCTGGGCGCCTACGAGCAGTACTTC. Translating gives CASSLGAYEQYF. Full variable domain (outside the CDR3, taken from reference TRBV7-9 and TRBJ2-7): DTGVSQNPRHKITKRGQNVTFRCDPISEHNRLYWYRQTLGQGPEFLTYFQNEAQLEKSRLLSDRFSAERPKGSFSTLEIQRTEQGDSAMYLCASSLGAYEQYFGPGTRLTVT.

There are a few counts of this clone. The CDR3 region has the DNA TGTGCCAGCAGCCAATCCAGGGGGAACACTGAAGCTTTCTTT. Translating it yields CASSQSRGNTEAFF. The rearrangement uses TRBV16 and TRBJ1-1; D possibly corresponds to TRBD1 (6 bases). Trimming shortened V by 0 bases and J by 1 base, and 6 bases separated the two germline ends. CDR1 and CDR2 from the germline V gene are KGHSY and FQNENV. The CDR3 extends over 14 amino acids.

This clone came up a few times. The chain carries TRBV27 and TRBJ1-2, with TRBD1 matching over 8 bases. Germline-derived CDR1 and CDR2 are MNHEY and SMNVEV (reference sequence). The CDR3 extends over 14 amino acids. Germline trimming cut 3 bases from V and 4 bases from J; bases unmatched to any gene: 4. The DNA of the CDR3 is TGTGCCAGCAGTTTTTCAGGGGGCGGCTATGGCTACACCTTC. Its protein is CASSFSGGGYGYTF.

This clone was detected only a few times. This sequence joins TRBV30 and TRBJ2-7, with a tentative D call TRBD2 (6 bases). Looked up from germline, CDR1 is GTSNPN and CDR2 is SVGIG (reference sequence). The CDR3 has 15 residues. The V gene lost 0 bases and the J gene lost 4 bases, with 16 bases spanning the gap. The CDR3: CAWSVPLGGVYEQYF. The CDR3 DNA is TGTGCCTGGAGTGTCCCCCTTGGAGGGGTATACGAGCAGTACTTC.

The V call is TRBV2, the J call TRBJ2-1; maybe TRBD1 (6 bases). The V end was cut by 11 bases, the J end by 6 bases, with 14 bases between. There are 12 residues in the CDR3. The V gene's germline CDR1 is SNHLY and CDR2 FYNNEI. CDR3: CAGSTGFNEQFF. The DNA of the CDR3 is TGTGCCGGGTCAACAGGGTTCAATGAGCAGTTCTTC. Using reference TRBV2 and TRBJ2-1 for the parts outside the CDR3, the full variable domain is EPEVTQTPSHQVTQMGQEVILRCVPISNHLYFYWYRQILGQKVEFLVSFYNNEISEKSEIFDDQFSVERPDGSNFTLKIRSTKLEDSAMYFCAGSTGFNEQFFGPGTRLTVL.

The CDR3 region has the DNA TGCGCCAGCAGCCAAGAATCGGCGGGGGGTGTGACCGGGGAGCTGTTTTTT. This codes for CASSQESAGGVTGELFF. V and J are TRBV4-1 and TRBJ2-2; TRBD2 agrees at 8 bases. This CDR3 is built from 17 residues. V lost 0 bases and J lost 5; bases outside the gene matches: 8. Germline CDR1 is MGHRA and CDR2 is YSYEKL.

In this sample, this clone turned up many times. This chain joins TRBV7-9 and TRBJ2-1, with D maybe TRBD2 (5 bases). V dropped 1 base and J dropped 6 bases, with 7 bases sitting between them. Germline-derived CDR1 and CDR2 are SEHNR and FQNEAQ (reference sequence). The CDR3 runs 13 residues. CDR3 in amino acids: CASSLGGSNEQFF. The CDR3 nucleotides are TGTGCCAGCAGCTTAGGAGGGTCCAATGAGCAGTTCTTC.

This clone was detected a few times. One end of the junction does not line up with germline, which may come from a read error. DNA of the CDR3: TGCACCAGCAGCTTGGGACTAGCGGGGGGCCAAGAGACCCAGTACTTC. Protein sequence: CTSSLGLAGGQETQYF. This chain joins TRBV4-1 and TRBJ2-5; 15 bases map to TRBD2. The CDR3 totals 16 residues. Germline V gene sequence: CDR1 MGHRA, CDR2 YSYEKL.

V and J are TRBV4-2 and TRBJ2-7, with D tentatively TRBD2 (6 bases). Per the germline V gene, CDR1 is LGHNA and CDR2 is YNFKEQ. V lost 0 bases to trimming and J lost 0 bases, with 12 bases between them. The CDR3 consists of 16 residues. The chain's CDR3 is CASSQDFGGHSYEQYV. In nucleotides, the CDR3 is TGTGCCAGCAGCCAAGACTTCGGAGGGCACTCCTACGAGCAGTACGTC.

The chain is built from TRBV19 and TRBJ1-2; TRBD1 matches at 7 bases. V lost 7 bases, J lost 5 bases, and 10 bases stayed unmatched. The CDR3 is 14 residues long. In germline, CDR1 is LNHDA, CDR2 SQIVND (reference sequence). The CDR3: CASTPGQVSYGYTF. The CDR3 DNA reads TGTGCCAGTACCCCAGGACAGGTCTCTTATGGCTACACCTTC.

The genes are TRBV5-1 and TRBJ1-1, with TRBD1 as a possible D gene (6 bases). V was cut by 2 bases and J by 5 bases, with 13 bases left in between. The CDR3 covers 14 residues. The V gene's germline CDR1 is SGHRS and CDR2 YFSETQ. The CDR3 nucleotides read TGCGCCAGCAGCTTTATGGGGGCGGGTACTGAAGCTTTCTTT. Its protein is CASSFMGAGTEAFF. The whole variable domain, filled in from reference TRBV5-1 and TRBJ1-1, reads KAGVTQTPRYLIKTRGQQVTLSCSPISGHRSVSWYQQTPGQGLQFLFEYFSETQRNKGNFPGRFSGRQFSNSRSEMNVSTLELGDSALYLCASSFMGAGTEAFFGQGTRLTVV.

The chain recombines TRBV9 with TRBJ2-2; D unclear. CDR1 is SGDLS and CDR2 is YYNGEE in the germline V gene. This CDR3 is 13 amino acids long. Trimming shortened V by 0 bases and J by 5 bases, and 5 bases separated the two germline ends. CDR3 amino acids: CASSVDETGELFF. DNA for the CDR3: TGTGCCAGCAGCGTAGATGAGACCGGGGAGCTGTTTTTT.

For this clone: Additional DNA sequences in this sample encode the identical CDR3. The gene calls are TRBV6-5 and TRBJ2-3; TRBD1 aligns across 7 bases. V was pared by 5 bases and J by 1 base, with 3 bases of the junction left unmatched. CDR3 length equals 14 residues. Germline V gene sequence: CDR1 MNHEY, CDR2 SVGAGI. The CDR3 DNA follows: TGTGCCAGCAGTAGGACAGGACGCACAGATACGCAGTATTTT. This sequence encodes CASSRTGRTDTQYF.

The chain joins TRBV7-9 to TRBJ2-5, with 10 bases that match TRBD1. V trimming: 5 bases; J trimming: 1 base; junction bases outside the gene matches: 16. The length of the CDR3 is 19 residues. Per the germline V gene, CDR1 is SEHNR and CDR2 is FQNEAQ (reference sequence). CDR3 DNA: TGTGCCAGCAGCCCGAGAGGGACAGGGGACGTCCAGCTCCAAGAGACCCAGTACTTC. Its protein is CASSPRGTGDVQLQETQYF.

A few counts support this clone. This chain joins TRBV5-4 and TRBJ2-2; either TRBD1 or TRBD2 may fit D (5 bases each). The germline CDR1 and CDR2 sequences are SGHNT and YYREEE (reference sequence). V gave up 4 bases and J gave up 8 bases, with 18 bases separating them. This CDR3 is built from 15 residues. The CDR3 loop is CASSVGRVQGGELFF. The CDR3 nucleotides read TGTGCCAGCAGCGTGGGACGGGTTCAAGGAGGGGAGCTGTTTTTT.